This T cell receptor beta chain emerged from a study of T-cell reconstitution after alpha-beta-depleted transplantation in children. General study findings and limits: In patients about two months after transplant, alpha-beta T cells reportedly arose from several hundred expanded graft clones. T cells produced anew were the main source of T-cell counts and diversity one year after transplant. Surviving recipient T cells and thymic progenitors produced the high day-60 TCRbeta diversity seen in some patients.

This clonotype appeared a few times. Its cognate antigen is unknown. CDR1 and CDR2 (germline): SGHTA, FQGNSA. The ends were cut back, 5 bases at V and 1 base at J, with 9 bases in the middle. The CDR3 has 14 residues. Unique molecular identifiers were incorporated into the prepared TCRbeta library. Via MiXCR, TCRdb re-called the PCR reads, giving one row per CDR3 protein. This sample yields 300,000 to 400,000 distinct CDR3 sequences, of which about a quarter are seen a single time; about a tenth belongs to the top ten. Sequencing used PBMCs, mostly from graft donor cells, obtained 180 days after TCRalphabeta/CD19-depleted stem cell transplant. The TCR originated in a male patient younger than 18 who had a stem cell transplant for acute lymphoblastic leukemia, so the T cells may come from the graft donor. The chain couples TRBV7-2 to TRBJ1-5; D gene ambiguous. CDR3 sequence reads: CASSPLGSNQPQHF. Here the CDR3 DNA reads TGTGCCAGCAGCCCCTTAGGGAGCAATCAGCCCCAGCATTTT. The full variable domain, completed using reference TRBV7-2 and TRBJ1-5, is GAGVSQSPSNKVTEKGKDVELRCDPISGHTALYWYRQSLGQGLEFLIYFQGNSAPDKSGLPSDRFSAERTGGSVSTLTIQRTQQEDSAVYLCASSPLGSNQPQHFGDGTRLSIL.